What follows are 14 T cell receptor beta chains derived from one specimen sequenced in a study of identical twins (TCRdb year 2016). Libraries were built with 5' RACE. Sequenced on an Illumina HiSeq 2000. Using fastp trimming at Q25 and MiXCR clonotype assembly, TCRdb reanalyzed the public sequencing data and kept in-frame beta chains. Each CDR3 protein appears once, grouped with its most common genes and DNA. The sample table records 280,000 or so distinct CDR3 sequences; approximately 8.5% of these occur just once. The ten biggest clones cover over 2% of the sample. The sample also formed part of further work on yellow fever vaccine responses in identical twins.

Sequenced material: memory (CD45RO+) T cells sorted from blood. This specimen's cell subset or site label, per the study, means: CD45RO+ enriched T cells. The source is a woman between 18 and 29 years old in good health.

The table lists this clonotype with a few counts. The genes are TRBV4-1 and TRBJ2-7, with 7 nucleotides matching TRBD1. This CDR3 has 21 residues. The junction had 23 bases not matched to a gene; V was cut back by 1 base and J by 2 bases. The germline V gene encodes CDR1 MGHRA and CDR2 YSYEKL. CDR3 sequence (DNA): TGCGCCAGCAGCCAAGGGCCGCTGTACGCTGTCAAGGACAGGTTCCCCTACGAGCAGTACTTC. Its translation: CASSQGPLYAVKDRFPYEQYF.

V gene TRBV6-1 combines with J gene TRBJ2-2; 9 nucleotides align to TRBD1. The CDR3 is 14 amino acids. Germline CDR1 MNHNS, CDR2 SASEGT. Trimming took 10 bases from V and 8 from J; bases not matched to a gene: 11. The CDR3 protein is CATRDRVFTGELFF. In DNA, the CDR3 is TGTGCCACCCGGGACAGGGTCTTCACGGGGGAGCTGTTTTTT.

As to this clonotype: At one boundary the junction diverges from the germline segment, which might be a read error. The DNA for the CDR3 is TGTGCCGGCAGCCCTACTAGCGGGGGGAGGGAGACCCAGTACTTC. Protein: CAGSPTSGGRETQYF. This rearrangement joins TRBV6-1 to TRBJ2-5; TRBD2 agrees at 12 bases. Germline CDR1 MNHNS, CDR2 SASEGT. This CDR3 contains 15 residues.

This clonotype was picked up many times. The chain recombines TRBV11-2 with TRBJ2-5; D is undetermined. The CDR3 extends over 15 amino acids. Trimming pared 2 bases from V and 0 bases from J, leaving 10 bases between. In germline, CDR1 is SGHAT, CDR2 FQNNGV. CDR3 nucleotide sequence: TGTGCCAGCAGCTTAATAAACACGTACCAAGAGACCCAGTACTTC. It codes for CASSLINTYQETQYF.

This clonotype has at least ten counts. V usage is TRBV20-1 and J usage is TRBJ2-1; TRBD1 matches at 9 bases. Germline V gene lookup returns CDR1 DFQATT and CDR2 SNEGSKA (reference sequence). V lost 6 bases to trimming and J lost 6 bases; unmatched junction nucleotides: 15. The CDR3 loop spans 16 amino acids. The CDR3, as DNA: TGCAGTGCCCGAACCTGGGGACAGGGAGTCGGCAATGAGCAGTTCTTC. It codes for CSARTWGQGVGNEQFF.

This clonotype appeared a few times. This chain links TRBV24-1 with TRBJ2-5; TRBD1 is a possible D gene (6 bases). This CDR3 comprises 13 residues. The germline V gene encodes CDR1 KGHDR and CDR2 SFDVKD. The germline V and J ends were trimmed by 6 bases and 5 bases, with 12 bases remaining between them. The CDR3 DNA reads TGTGCCACCAGTCCAGGGGATAAGGAGACCCAGTACTTC. Its protein is CATSPGDKETQYF.

This clonotype was seen more than once but under ten times. The chain combines TRBV6-1 with TRBJ1-2; D unclear. V lost 1 base and J 2 bases, leaving 14 bases between the germline ends. The CDR3 spans 16 residues. Germline loops: CDR1 MNHNS, CDR2 SASEGT. The CDR3 nucleotides are TGTGCCAGCAGTGAAGTTCAGGATTTCTTCAACTATGGCTACACCTTC. This gives the protein CASSEVQDFFNYGYTF.

This clonotype was recorded many times. The rearrangement links TRBV11-3 to TRBJ2-1; TRBD1 agrees at 9 bases. Germline values: CDR1 SGHNT, CDR2 YENEEA. The CDR3 totals 16 residues. The J segment lost 2 bases and the V segment lost 1 base, leaving 3 bases of the junction unmatched. CDR3 nucleotide sequence: TGTGCCAGCAGCTTAGTTGGGACAGGGACCTACAATGAGCAGTTCTTC. It codes for CASSLVGTGTYNEQFF.

The gene calls are TRBV5-1 and TRBJ1-1; D uncertain. Trimming shortened V by 0 bases and J by 5 bases, and 14 bases separated the two germline ends. The CDR3 is made up of 15 amino acids. Germline V gene data show CDR1 as SGHRS and CDR2 as YFSETQ. The CDR3 here is CASSLDRLGGTEAFF. Here the CDR3 DNA reads TGCGCCAGCAGCTTGGACAGATTGGGAGGGACTGAAGCTTTCTTT.

The chain recombines TRBV28 with TRBJ1-3, with D possibly being TRBD1 (6 bases). This CDR3 is built from 16 residues. Germline V gene lookup returns CDR1 MDHEN and CDR2 SYDVKM. V lost 8 bases, J lost 0 bases, and 17 bases lay in between. The CDR3 DNA is TGTGCCAGCTCCACGCCGGGACACCTCTCTGGAAACACCATATATTTT. This gives the protein CASSTPGHLSGNTIYF.

The sample holds a few counts of this clonotype. This rearrangement joins TRBV9 to TRBJ1-6; TRBD1 matches at 9 bases. Germline values: CDR1 SGDLS, CDR2 YYNGEE. This CDR3 is 15 amino acids long. The trim removed 4 bases at V and 9 bases at J, leaving 8 bases unmatched. CDR3 DNA sequence: TGTGCCAGCAGCATCGACACAGGGGGCGGTTCACCCCTCCACTTT. This gives the protein CASSIDTGGGSPLHF.

At least ten counts were recorded for this clonotype. The V gene is TRBV6-5, the J gene TRBJ1-1; unclear D gene. Trimming pared 4 bases from V and 5 bases from J, leaving 14 bases between. CDR3 size: 14 residues. The germline V gene has CDR1 MNHEY and CDR2 SVGAGI. CDR3 nucleotides: TGTGCCAGCAGTTGGGTAGGGAGTATGACTGAAGCTTTCTTT. Amino acids: CASSWVGSMTEAFF.

This clonotype was counted a few times. V usage is TRBV28 and J usage is TRBJ1-6; TRBD1 matches at 9 bases. Germline CDR1 is MDHEN and CDR2 is SYDVKM. With V trimmed by 6 bases and J by 10 bases, 4 bases remained unmatched. This CDR3 region has 13 residues. CDR3 DNA: TGTGCCAGCAGGGGGACAGGGAACTCACCCCTCCACTTT. Encoded protein: CASRGTGNSPLHF.

The sample holds many counts of this clonotype. CDR3 sequence: CASSPRAGTGHSYEQYF. As DNA, the CDR3 is TGTGCCAGCAGTCCGAGAGCCGGGACAGGGCACTCCTACGAGCAGTACTTC. V gene TRBV12-3 or TRBV12-4 combines with J gene TRBJ2-7; the match to TRBD1 covers 9 bases. V shed 5 bases, J shed 0 bases, and the junction held 11 bases outside the gene matches. The CDR3 spans 17 residues.